This T cell receptor (beta chain) comes out of a study of blood T cell repertoires in COVID-19. As for the study in general: Whether acute or convalescent, the COVID-19 samples came from the United States, Italy and Spain. T cells, B-cell-depleted T cells, or PBMCs provided the cDNA or gDNA that served as material.

Trimming pared 3 bases from V and 2 bases from J, leaving 13 bases between. CDR1 and CDR2 from the germline V gene are MDHEN and SYDVKM. CDR3 length: 15 amino acids. Many counts were recorded for this clone. Original data processing: Amplification from reference gene primers served as the basis for estimated nucleated cell counts. TCRdb's copy holds only in-frame clones and misses some; the assay was immunoSEQ multiplex PCR. V, J and clone size were drawn from that table, and D and trimming were deduced from the DNA. This table holds 180,000 or so clones, 65% to 80% found once. Sequenced sample: peripheral blood. This sequence was found in a man between 45 and 60 years old who had recovered from COVID-19. V and J are TRBV28 and TRBJ2-5, with D tentatively TRBD1 (6 bases). The CDR3 coding sequence is TGTGCCAGCAGTTTCTACAGACAGGAGCAAGAGACCCAGTACTTC. It is translated as CASSFYRQEQETQYF.